This paragraph reports one T cell receptor (beta chain). The method was immunoSEQ multiplex PCR; TCRdb's version includes in-frame clones alone and lacks a portion of them. The table has approximately 70,000 clones, about 88% seen once. This specimen comes from a study of OX40 agonist ivuxolimab in advanced cancers. Turning to the study itself: Averaging 60 years in age, with a range of roughly 20 to 79, the cohort was 65% to 90% male.

This CDR3 has 11 amino acids. V was clipped by 4 bases and J by 10 bases; unmatched bases: 3. Germline V gene lookup returns CDR1 LGHNT and CDR2 FRNRAP. The V call is TRBV12-5, the J call TRBJ2-7, with 8 bases lining up with TRBD2. The starting material was CD4+ or CD8+ T cells sorted from blood, obtained in a trial of the OX40 agonist ivuxolimab. This receptor was obtained from an adult with an advanced solid tumor such as melanoma, head and neck, liver or kidney cancer. CDR3 sequence: CASGSSGRQYF. For the CDR3, the DNA is TGTGCTAGTGGTTCGAGCGGGAGACAGTACTTC.